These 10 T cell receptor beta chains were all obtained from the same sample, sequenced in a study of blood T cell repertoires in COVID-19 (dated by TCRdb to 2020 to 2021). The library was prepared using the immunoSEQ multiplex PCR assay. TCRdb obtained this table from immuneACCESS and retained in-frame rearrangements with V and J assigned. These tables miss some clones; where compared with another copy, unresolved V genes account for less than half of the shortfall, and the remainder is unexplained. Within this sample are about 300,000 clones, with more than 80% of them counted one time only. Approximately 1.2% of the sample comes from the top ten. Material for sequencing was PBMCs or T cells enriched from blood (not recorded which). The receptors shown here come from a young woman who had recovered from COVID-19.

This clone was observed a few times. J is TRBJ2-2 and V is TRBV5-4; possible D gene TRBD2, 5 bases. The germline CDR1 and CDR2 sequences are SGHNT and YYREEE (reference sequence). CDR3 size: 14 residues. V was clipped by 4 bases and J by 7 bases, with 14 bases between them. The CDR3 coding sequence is TGTGCCAGCAGCCCCCCCGGGGAGATCGGGGAGCTGTTTTTT. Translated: CASSPPGEIGELFF.

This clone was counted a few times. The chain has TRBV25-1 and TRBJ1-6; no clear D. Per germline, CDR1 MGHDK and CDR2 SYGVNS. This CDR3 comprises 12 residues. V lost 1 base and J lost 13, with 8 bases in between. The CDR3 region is CASSELSGPLHF. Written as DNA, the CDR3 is TGTGCCAGCAGTGAATTGTCCGGGCCCCTCCACTTT.

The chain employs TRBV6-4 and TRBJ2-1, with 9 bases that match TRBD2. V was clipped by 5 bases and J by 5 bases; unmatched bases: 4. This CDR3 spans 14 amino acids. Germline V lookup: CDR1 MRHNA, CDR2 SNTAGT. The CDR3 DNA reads TGTGCCAGCAGTAGGACTAGCGAAAACAATGAGCAGTTCTTC. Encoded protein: CASSRTSENNEQFF.

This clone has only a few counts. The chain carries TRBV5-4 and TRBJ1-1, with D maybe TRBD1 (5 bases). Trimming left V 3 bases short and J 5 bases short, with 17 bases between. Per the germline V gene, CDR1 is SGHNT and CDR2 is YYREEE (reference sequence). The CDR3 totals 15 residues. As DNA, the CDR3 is TGTGCCAGCAGCTGGCGAATTGGGGGGAGTACTGAAGCTTTCTTT. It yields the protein CASSWRIGGSTEAFF.

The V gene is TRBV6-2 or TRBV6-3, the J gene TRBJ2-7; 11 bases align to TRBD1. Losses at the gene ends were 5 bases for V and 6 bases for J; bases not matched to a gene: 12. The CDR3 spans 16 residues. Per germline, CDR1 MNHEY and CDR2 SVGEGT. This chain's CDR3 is CASSTNRDRGGSEQYF. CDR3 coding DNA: TGTGCCAGCAGTACCAACCGGGACAGGGGGGGCTCCGAGCAGTACTTC.

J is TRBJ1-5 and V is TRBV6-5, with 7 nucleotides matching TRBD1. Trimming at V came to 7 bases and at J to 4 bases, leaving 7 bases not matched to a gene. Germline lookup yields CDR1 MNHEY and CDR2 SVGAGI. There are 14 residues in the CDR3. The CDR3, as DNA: TGTGCCAGCATCCCCGGACAGGAAAATCAGCCCCAGCATTTT. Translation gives CASIPGQENQPQHF.

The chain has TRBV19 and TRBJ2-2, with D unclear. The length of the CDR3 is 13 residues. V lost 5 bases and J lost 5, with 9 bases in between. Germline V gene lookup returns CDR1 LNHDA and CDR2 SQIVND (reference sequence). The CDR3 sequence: CASSYGPTGELFF. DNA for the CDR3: TGTGCCAGTAGTTATGGGCCAACCGGGGAGCTGTTTTTT. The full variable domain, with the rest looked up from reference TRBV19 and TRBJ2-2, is DGGITQSPKYLFRKEGQNVTLSCEQNLNHDAMYWYRQDPGQGLRLIYYSQIVNDFQKGDIAEGYSVSREKKESFPLTVTSAQKNPTAFYLCASSYGPTGELFFGEGSRLTVL.

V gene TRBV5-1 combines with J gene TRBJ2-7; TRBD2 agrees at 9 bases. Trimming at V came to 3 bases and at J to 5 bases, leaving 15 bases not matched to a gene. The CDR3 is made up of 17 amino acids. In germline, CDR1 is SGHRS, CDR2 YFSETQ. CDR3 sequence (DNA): TGCGCCAGCAGCTCGGGGTTTGGACTAGCGCTTCGGGACGAGCAGTACTTC. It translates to CASSSGFGLALRDEQYF.

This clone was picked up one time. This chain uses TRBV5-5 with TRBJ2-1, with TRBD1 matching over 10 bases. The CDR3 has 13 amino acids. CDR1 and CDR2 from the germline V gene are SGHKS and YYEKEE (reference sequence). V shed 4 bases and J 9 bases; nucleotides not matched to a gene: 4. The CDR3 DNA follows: TGTGCCAGCAGCGTGACAGGGGGCCTTGAGCAGTTCTTC. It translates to CASSVTGGLEQFF.

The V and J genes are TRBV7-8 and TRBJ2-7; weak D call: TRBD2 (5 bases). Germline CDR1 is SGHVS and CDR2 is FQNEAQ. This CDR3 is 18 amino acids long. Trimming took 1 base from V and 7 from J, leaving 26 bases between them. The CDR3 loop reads CASSLVYFAGEPPREQYF. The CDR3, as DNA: TGTGCCAGCAGCTTAGTATACTTTGCGGGTGAACCCCCGAGGGAGCAGTACTTC.